A selection of T cell receptor beta chains follows, all from one sample in a study of human T cells and chemical hapten exposure. MiXCR, run by TCRdb on the RACE reads, gives a single entry per CDR3 protein. This sample has 89,000 or so distinct CDR3 sequences; approximately 9% occur once, and the top ten carry around 2.6%. This sample comprised whole blood, obtained in connection with sensitization to the hapten diphenylcyclopropenone (DPC). These receptor sequences come from a man aged 35-49 years with alopecia areata. Some clones in this sample may be carry-over from other donors' samples. CDR3s include the opening cysteine and the closing phenylalanine or tryptophan. D genes are given only for firm matches. Where a row states a size, it is once, few, many or the class of an expanded clone; other rows omit it.

D,J,V,size,DNA,CDR3
TRBD1,TRBJ2-1,TRBV29-1,many,TGCAGCGTTGATGGGACAGGGGGCTACAATGAGCAGTTCTTC,CSVDGTGGYNEQFF
TRBD2,TRBJ2-7,TRBV6-5,many,TGTGCCAGCAGGGGGGGGGTCCTGAGCTCCTACGAGCAGTACTTC,CASRGGVLSSYEQYF
-,TRBJ2-7,TRBV24-1,few,TGTGCCACCAGTGAAACGGGAGTAGATGAGCAGTACTTC,CATSETGVDEQYF
-,TRBJ2-4,TRBV20-1,many,TGCAGTGCTAGAGATCTTCTAGCCAAAAACATTCAGTACTTC,CSARDLLAKNIQYF
-,TRBJ2-7,TRBV4-2,-,TGTGCCAGCAGCCAAGAACCTGGGGTAGCGCACGAGCAGTACTTC,CASSQEPGVAHEQYF
-,TRBJ1-6,TRBV25-1,many,TGTGCCAGCAAGCTTCAGGGGTTAGATTCACCCCTCCACTTT,CASKLQGLDSPLHF
-,TRBJ1-1,TRBV28,many,TGTGCCAGCAGTCCCGGGACTAACACTGAAGCTTTCTTT,CASSPGTNTEAFF
TRBD1,TRBJ1-6,TRBV28,few,TGTGCCAGCAGTTCGCCGACAGGGTACCTTTCACCCCTCCACTTT,CASSSPTGYLSPLHF
-,TRBJ2-2,TRBV20-1,-,TGCAGTGTCGCGGCGTCCGTGGGCACCGGGGAGCTGTTTTTT,CSVAASVGTGELFF
TRBD2,TRBJ2-3,TRBV5-1,few,TGCGCCAGCAGCTTCGGGGCTAGCGGGGGATCTGGTCCGCAGTATTTT,CASSFGASGGSGPQYF
TRBD2,TRBJ2-2,TRBV7-2,-,TGTGCCAGCAGCCTCTTAGCGGGAGGGCCTACGAACACCGGGGAGCTGTTTTTT,CASSLLAGGPTNTGELFF
TRBD2,TRBJ2-7,TRBV29-1,many,TGCAGCGTTGATTCTAGCGGGAGCTACGAGCAGTACTTC,CSVDSSGSYEQYF
-,TRBJ1-3,TRBV12-3/TRBV12-4,few,TGTGCCAGCAGTTACAGGTCTCACGCTGGAAACACCATATATTTT,CASSYRSHAGNTIYF
-,TRBJ2-3,TRBV11-2,few,TGTGCCAGCAGCTTTCCCGGGAAGGGGAGAGATACGCAGTATTTT,CASSFPGKGRDTQYF
-,TRBJ1-3,TRBV6-5,many,TGTGCCAGCAGTGAGAGTTCCCCGAGCTCTGGAAACACCATATATTTT,CASSESSPSSGNTIYF
-,TRBJ2-1,TRBV14,many,TGTGCCAGCAGCCAAGATCTGGCTAGCGATAAAGATGAGCAGTTCTTC,CASSQDLASDKDEQFF
TRBD2,TRBJ2-3,TRBV20-1,many,TGCAGTGCTACCAGCGGGAGAACAGGAGATACGCAGTATTTT,CSATSGRTGDTQYF
TRBD2,TRBJ2-1,TRBV6-2/TRBV6-3,-,TGTGCCAGCATGGGGGGGACTAGCGGGAGAGGTGAGCAGTTCTTC,CASMGGTSGRGEQFF
-,TRBJ2-2,TRBV3-1,-,TGTGCCAGCAGCCTTCGTACCGGGGAGCTGTTTTTT,CASSLRTGELFF
-,TRBJ1-2,TRBV28,many,TGTGCCAGCAGTTCAGGGAACTATGGCTACACCTTC,CASSSGNYGYTF
-,TRBJ2-2,TRBV6-2/TRBV6-3,many,TGTGCCAGCAGTTACTCGCAACCGGGGGCGAACGGGGAGCTGTTTTTT,CASSYSQPGANGELFF
TRBD1,TRBJ1-5,TRBV7-8,few,TGTGCCAGCAGCTTGGACAGGGGGTATCAGCCCCAGCATTTT,CASSLDRGYQPQHF
-,TRBJ1-1,TRBV5-1,many,TGCGCCAGCAGAGACTCGAACACTGAAGCTTTCTTT,CASRDSNTEAFF
TRBD2,TRBJ2-1,TRBV12-3/TRBV12-4,-,TGTGCCAGCAGTACCCGACAGGGGGGTCTTCTAGCGGGAGGGCCGAATGAGCAGTTCTTC,CASSTRQGGLLAGGPNEQFF
-,TRBJ2-7,TRBV7-2,many,TGTGCCAGCAGCCGCCCCCGGGGGGCCCTTAACGAGCAGTACTTC,CASSRPRGALNEQYF
TRBD2,TRBJ2-3,TRBV18,few,TGTGCCAGCTCGGGACTAGCGGGAGGCTTCACAGATACGCAGTATTTT,CASSGLAGGFTDTQYF
-,TRBJ1-3,TRBV15,many,TGTGCCACCAGCAGAGAACTCTCTGGAAACACCATATATTTT,CATSRELSGNTIYF
TRBD2,TRBJ2-3,TRBV9,few,TGTGCCAGCAGCGTAGAGGTAGGGACTAGCGGCTGGTCGCAGTATTTT,CASSVEVGTSGWSQYF
TRBD2,TRBJ2-3,TRBV14,-,TGTGCCAGCAGTCGTCCGGGACTAGCGGTTTCTGGCACAGATACGCAGTATTTT,CASSRPGLAVSGTDTQYF
-,TRBJ1-2,TRBV7-9,many,TGTGCCAGCAGCTTAGCTACGGGGATTCCTGATGGCTACACCTTC,CASSLATGIPDGYTF
-,TRBJ1-1,TRBV7-2,many,TGTGCCAGCAGCTTCAGGTTGAACACTGAAGCTTTCTTT,CASSFRLNTEAFF
-,TRBJ2-7,TRBV7-9,-,TGTGCCAGCAGCGGCGCCAGCCACGAGCAGTACTTC,CASSGASHEQYF
-,TRBJ1-5,TRBV7-9,-,TGTGCCAGCAGCTTAGACTTGATGGCCCAGCATTTT,CASSLDLMAQHF